Listed here is a single T cell receptor beta chain. Study processing details: Amplified reference gene primers provided the basis for estimating nucleated cell counts. Sequencing was performed with immunoSEQ multiplex PCR; in TCRdb, only in-frame clones are kept and a portion is missing. The DNA was the basis for D and trimming; V, J and clone size are from that table. The data hold around 68,000 clones, with about nine tenths observed a single time. This sample stems from a study of blood T cell repertoires in COVID-19. CDR1 and CDR2 (germline): SGHRS, YFSETQ. The CDR3 consists of 14 residues. V was shortened by 4 bases and J by 4 bases, with 14 bases between the two germline ends.

This clonotype originated in a man over 45 with active COVID-19. The chain joins TRBV5-1 to TRBJ1-1, with D possibly TRBD1 on 5 matching bases. Sequencing used peripheral blood. The CDR3 coding sequence is TGCGCCAGCAGCGTACAGGCTGGGGCCACTGAAGCTTTCTTT. Translation gives CASSVQAGATEAFF.